The source of this TCR beta chain is a study of CD8 T cells in Susac syndrome (dated by TCRdb to 2018 to 2020). Concerning the study at large: Of the Susac syndrome patients who were sequenced, about eight were in clinical remission while more than five had clinically active disease. At the time of blood withdrawal, Susac syndrome patients were either therapy-naive, taking corticosteroids (with some also receiving IVIg), or on IVIg alone. Whether CD8+ T cell activation and differentiation in Susac syndrome was antigen driven was tested using repertoire sequencing.

RNA was extracted with the RNeasy kit and roughly 0.5 to 1 ug was reverse transcribed using random hexamers. The immunoSEQ multiplex PCR assay, covering 54 Vbeta and 13 Jbeta segments, was used to amplify TCR beta CDR3 regions. PCR amplification bias was corrected by using a synthetic template baseline for primer optimization and computational correction. The authors processed their data as follows. Reads were assigned to V, D and J genes according to IMGT and analyzed in immunoSEQ Analyzer, with only productive sequences retained. To calculate clonality, Shannon entropy was normalized by log2 of the number of productive unique sequences and then subtracted from one. For each patient and control, public and private clones were evaluated within the 100 most prevalent clones. A clone was defined as Susac-specific if it was absent from the healthy and MS cohorts, from approximately 980 published viral clones and from other ImmuneACCESS disease sequences. The raw public data were reprocessed by TCRdb itself: fastp quality trimming at Q25, MiXCR clonotype calling, in-frame beta chains only. For every CDR3 protein sequence, its rows merge into one entry that carries the most common genes and DNA. TCRdb assigned the V and J calls; the authors' analysis was not used. The sample table lists about 240,000 distinct CDR3 sequences, less than 96% of them with a count of one. 0.1% of the sample goes to the ten largest clones.

High-throughput TCR beta sequencing profiled peripheral blood CD8+ and CD4+ T cells from healthy donors, Susac syndrome patients and multiple sclerosis patients. Recently defined diagnostic criteria for definite or probable disease were met by the Susac syndrome patients. Bulk CD8+ and CD4+ T cells were purified by magnetic negative isolation, whereas CD8+ TEMRA cells were enriched by FACS. Blood was drawn into EDTA tubes, processed within 24 hours, and PBMCs were isolated by density gradient centrifugation. PBMCs intended for TCR sequencing were cryopreserved in liquid nitrogen and were subsequently thawed in a 37 degrees C water bath. The sorted or isolated CD4+, CD8+ and CD8+ TEMRA cells reached a purity of at least 90%. The CDR3 measures 17 amino acids from cysteine to phenylalanine. The kept DNA is CDR3 alone, 51 bases in frame from the first base. CDR1 and CDR2 are read off the germline V gene as SGHTA and FQGTGA. The germline V end is reduced by 0 bases and the J end by 5 bases; junction bases left unmatched: 5.

Paper-wide results and their limitations: In patients with Susac syndrome, the CD4+ T cell repertoire showed no detectable clonal expansion. The study acknowledged that relatively few individuals were included in the TCR sequencing and HLA analysis.

In regard to this clonotype: Its target antigen remains unknown. Within one base of it there is no much larger clone, and no base qualities were kept.

The source of this sequence is a human donor with Susac syndrome. This sequence uses TRBV7-3 and TRBJ2-4, and 12 junction bases match TRBD1. Sequencing was carried out using CD4+ T cells from PBMCs. CDR3 reads: CASSLTGGQGAENIQYF. The DNA is as follows: TGTGCCAGCAGCTTAACGGGGGGACAGGGGGCTGAAAACATTCAGTACTTC.